The clone carrying this T cell receptor beta chain has only a few counts. Antigen: not known. TCRdb re-called the 5' RACE reads with MiXCR, one entry per CDR3 protein. Of 500,000 to 550,000 distinct CDR3 sequences listed, about 22% are singletons. This entry is derived from a study of identical twins. The ends lost 6 bases at V and 7 bases at J; junction bases unmatched: 3. From germline, CDR1 is MRHNA and CDR2 SNTAGT. The CDR3 loop spans 13 amino acids. Healthy Caucasians supplied all donations. Whole-study results and caveats: Twins shared out-of-frame alpha sequences with excess low generation probability.

The same data also contributed to another study, on yellow fever vaccine responses in identical twins.

The chain has TRBV6-4 and TRBJ1-6; TRBD1 aligns across 7 bases. The sequenced sample consisted of CD4+ T cells sorted from blood. The receptor was derived from a woman aged 18-29 years in good health. The CDR3 is CASRQGMNSPLHF. DNA of the CDR3: TGTGCCAGCAGACAGGGGATGAATTCACCCCTCCACTTT.